Below, 32 T cell receptor beta chains from the same sample are listed, as sequenced in a study of shared clonotypes between healthy human individuals (dated by TCRdb to the early 2020s). Library preparation employed the immunoSEQ multiplex PCR assay. As stored in TCRdb, this immuneACCESS dataset retains in-frame rearrangements with V and J assigned. A fraction of the clones does not appear; measured against another copy, unresolved V genes explain less than half of the discrepancy, and the remainder lacks a known reason. Counted in this sample were around 1.6 million clones; 95% to 99% of them appeared once. In total, the top ten clones hold 0.45% of the sample. The specimen was naive CD4+ T cells sorted from blood. The cell subset or site label corresponds to: CD45RA+ positively selected. The receptors were sampled from a man aged 25 to 40 in good health.

The chain uses TRBV7-9 and TRBJ1-2; weak D call: TRBD1 (6 bases). The length of the CDR3 is 11 residues. In germline, CDR1 is SEHNR, CDR2 FQNEAQ (reference sequence). The CDR3 protein is CMWGASYGYTF. CDR3 in DNA: TGTATGTGGGGGGCAAGCTATGGCTACACCTTC. The full variable domain, rest sourced from reference TRBV7-9 and TRBJ1-2, is DTGVSQNPRHKITKRGQNVTFRCDPISEHNRLYWYRQTLGQGPEFLTYFQNEAQLEKSRLLSDRFSAERPKGSFSTLEIQRTEQGDSAMYLCMWGASYGYTFGSGTRLTVV.

The chain couples TRBV15 to TRBJ2-5; TRBD2 is a possible D gene (6 bases). Germline V CDR1 and CDR2: LNHNV, YYDKDF (reference sequence). Trimming shortened V by 4 bases and J by 4 bases, and 10 bases separated the two germline ends. There are 13 residues in the CDR3. In nucleotides, the CDR3 is TGTGCCACCAGCACGGGACTTCTAGAGACCCAGTACTTC. Protein sequence: CATSTGLLETQYF.

For this clone: The identical CDR3 is also encoded by other nucleotide sequences in the sample. The genes are TRBV2 and TRBJ2-5; 9 bases fit TRBD1. The CDR3 runs 14 residues. Per the germline V gene, CDR1 is SNHLY and CDR2 is FYNNEI. V gave up 5 bases and J gave up 2 bases; unmatched junction bases: 3. The CDR3 DNA sequence: TGTGCCAGCAGTTTCGACAGGGGGCAAGAGACCCAGTACTTC. This codes for CASSFDRGQETQYF.

CDR3 in amino acids: CASSVEPAGGLHTGELFF. CDR3 DNA sequence: TGTGCCAGCAGCGTAGAGCCAGCGGGAGGACTTCACACCGGGGAGCTGTTTTTT. The V gene is TRBV9, the J gene TRBJ2-2; TRBD2 agrees at 9 bases. This CDR3 has 18 amino acids. CDR1 and CDR2 from the germline V gene are SGDLS and YYNGEE. Germline trimming cut 0 bases from V and 3 bases from J; bases unmatched to any gene: 9.

Points on this clone: The sample carries other DNA sequences with the same CDR3. The genes are TRBV6-5 and TRBJ2-7; possibly TRBD1 for D (6 bases). Between the trimmed V and J ends, which lost 5 bases and 2 bases, there was a span of 10 bases. Germline-derived CDR1 and CDR2 are MNHEY and SVGAGI. This CDR3 contains 13 residues. This chain's CDR3 is CASSLGQTYEQYF. The CDR3 DNA sequence: TGTGCCAGCAGTCTTGGACAGACCTACGAGCAGTACTTC.

The V and J genes are TRBV7-2 and TRBJ2-6; D could derive from TRBD1 or TRBD2 (5 bases each). Trimming removed 5 bases from V and 0 bases from J, with 14 bases in between. This CDR3 comprises 17 residues. Germline V lookup: CDR1 SGHTA, CDR2 FQGNSA. CDR3 protein: CASSRGQALSGANVLTF. Written as DNA, the CDR3 is TGTGCCAGCAGCCGGGGCCAGGCCCTCTCTGGGGCCAACGTCCTGACTTTC.

The gene calls are TRBV5-8 and TRBJ2-1, with TRBD2 matching 10 bases. From germline, CDR1 is SGHTS and CDR2 YDEGEE. This CDR3 has 17 residues. The V and J ends lost 4 bases and 8 bases, in that order; junction bases with no gene match: 15. The CDR3 nucleotides read TGTGCCAGCAGCCGCTCGGTCCTAGCGGGAGTAAGGGATGAGCAGTTCTTC. Translating gives CASSRSVLAGVRDEQFF.

This clone occurred once. Other DNA sequences within the sample encode an identical CDR3. In DNA form, the CDR3 reads TGTGCCAGCTCACCCCAGGGGCATGGCTACACCTTC. Protein product: CASSPQGHGYTF. This chain links TRBV18 with TRBJ1-2, with D perhaps matching TRBD1 (6 bases). This CDR3 contains 12 residues. The ends were cut back, 3 bases at V and 6 bases at J, with 8 bases in the middle. Germline assignment: CDR1 KGHSH and CDR2 LQKENI.

The CDR3 DNA follows: TGTGCCAGTAAGCGCGGCGGAACAGATACGCAGTATTTT. Translated: CASKRGGTDTQYF. The V call is TRBV19, the J call TRBJ2-3; D uncertain. Germline lookup yields CDR1 LNHDA and CDR2 SQIVND (reference sequence). This CDR3 has 13 residues. Trimming shortened V by 7 bases and J by 3 bases, and 11 bases separated the two germline ends.

The V and J genes are TRBV19 and TRBJ2-7; 8 bases match TRBD1. V shed 5 bases and J 1 base; nucleotides not matched to a gene: 7. Germline loops: CDR1 LNHDA, CDR2 SQIVND (reference sequence). This CDR3 spans 15 amino acids. CDR3 amino acids: CASSSDRGLSYEQYF. The CDR3 DNA reads TGTGCCAGTAGTTCCGACAGGGGATTGTCCTACGAGCAGTACTTC.

The V call is TRBV9, the J call TRBJ1-1, with 10 bases lining up with TRBD1. Germline-derived CDR1 and CDR2 are SGDLS and YYNGEE. The CDR3 totals 14 residues. Losses at the gene ends were 4 bases for V and 5 bases for J; bases not matched to a gene: 5. The CDR3 DNA follows: TGTGCCAGCAGCCAACCGGGACAGGGGACTGAAGCTTTCTTT. As protein: CASSQPGQGTEAFF.

V usage is TRBV6-5 and J usage is TRBJ2-2, with 8 bases identical to TRBD2. The junction had 7 bases not matched to a gene; V was cut back by 5 bases and J by 8 bases. This CDR3 region has 14 residues. Germline loops: CDR1 MNHEY, CDR2 SVGAGI. This CDR3 is CASSRGGLAGELFF. DNA for the CDR3: TGTGCCAGCAGTCGCGGTGGACTAGCTGGGGAGCTGTTTTTT.

V usage is TRBV28 and J usage is TRBJ2-3, with D uncertain. CDR1 MDHEN and CDR2 SYDVKM come from the germline V gene. This CDR3 has 14 amino acids. Trimming took off 3 bases at V and 1 base at J, with 8 bases between the two ends. In nucleotides, the CDR3 is TGTGCCAGCAGTTTCCCCAGCGGCACAGATACGCAGTATTTT. It is translated as CASSFPSGTDTQYF.

This clone has a single count. The chain links TRBV6-5 to TRBJ2-1; 13 bases match TRBD2. CDR1 MNHEY and CDR2 SVGAGI come from the germline V gene. The ends lost 5 bases at V and 12 bases at J; junction bases unmatched: 10. This CDR3 spans 15 amino acids. CDR3 bases: TGTGCCAGCAGTGGACTAGCGGGGGATCACAGGGGGCAGTTCTTC. Translated, it gives CASSGLAGDHRGQFF.

The J gene is TRBJ2-7, the V gene TRBV7-2; 9 bases are a match to TRBD2. Germline lookup yields CDR1 SGHTA and CDR2 FQGNSA. The V segment lost 5 bases and the J segment 5 bases; nucleotides outside the gene matches: 13. The CDR3 length is 16 residues. In nucleotides, the CDR3 is TGTGCCAGCAGCCTGGGCTCGTTGCGGGAGGGCGACGAGCAGTACTTC. It is translated as CASSLGSLREGDEQYF.

The chain is built from TRBV4-2 and TRBJ1-4, with D hard to call. This CDR3 comprises 13 residues. V dropped 1 base and J dropped 4 bases, with 4 bases sitting between them. Germline V gene data show CDR1 as LGHNA and CDR2 as YNFKEQ. The CDR3 protein is CASSQGSNEKLFF. CDR3 sequence (DNA): TGTGCCAGCAGCCAAGGTAGTAATGAAAAACTGTTTTTT.

This chain joins TRBV30 and TRBJ1-1; D is ambiguous. The germline gives CDR1 GTSNPN, CDR2 SVGIG (reference sequence). This CDR3 spans 11 amino acids. With 2 bases removed from V and 7 bases from J, the gap between germline ends came to 8 bases. The DNA for the CDR3 is TGTGCCTGGAGTAATGGGGTTGAAGCTTTCTTT. Protein product: CAWSNGVEAFF.

A remark on this clone: Within the sample, other DNA sequences also encode this same CDR3. This chain joins TRBV5-1 and TRBJ2-7; TRBD1 agrees at 7 bases. Germline CDR1 and CDR2: SGHRS and YFSETQ. J gave up 2 bases and V 7 bases, and 6 bases lay outside the gene matches. CDR3 length equals 13 residues. The chain's CDR3 is CASSSGQTYEQYF. CDR3 nucleotides: TGCGCCAGCTCTTCGGGACAGACCTACGAGCAGTACTTC.

V is TRBV28 and J is TRBJ2-7; 7 nucleotides line up with TRBD1. Germline CDR1 reads MDHEN; CDR2 reads SYDVKM. The CDR3 spans 13 residues. V was clipped by 8 bases and J by 5 bases; unmatched bases: 9. The CDR3 DNA reads TGTGCCAGCGGAAACTACAGGGGAGACGAGCAGTACTTC. Its translation: CASGNYRGDEQYF.

The chain carries TRBV5-3 and TRBJ2-1; 9 nucleotides match TRBD2. TRBV5-3 is filed as an ORF, its function uncertain. V lost 0 bases, J lost 0 bases, and 10 bases stayed unmatched. The CDR3 contains 19 residues. Here the CDR3 DNA reads TGTGCCAGAAGCTTGGTAAGTAGCGGGGGTTCTTGCTCCTACAATGAGCAGTTCTTC. Protein: CARSLVSSGGSCSYNEQFF.

This rearrangement joins TRBV10-3 to TRBJ1-4, with a weak D call TRBD1 (6 bases). The CDR3 loop spans 14 amino acids. Germline CDR1 and CDR2: ENHRY and SYGVKD. The V end was cut by 5 bases, the J end by 4 bases, with 11 bases between. The CDR3 DNA sequence: TGTGCCATCAGTCAGGGGTTAGGTAATGAAAAACTGTTTTTT. Translation gives CAISQGLGNEKLFF.

V is TRBV2 and J is TRBJ1-4; D gene uncertain. Trimming left V 9 bases short and J 0 bases short, with 8 bases between. The CDR3 consists of 13 residues. Per the germline V gene, CDR1 is SNHLY and CDR2 is FYNNEI. The CDR3 is CASLSATNEKLFF. The CDR3 nucleotides read TGTGCCAGTCTTAGTGCAACTAATGAAAAACTGTTTTTT.

This clone was observed a single time. The genes are TRBV7-8 and TRBJ2-7, with 7 bases fitting TRBD2. Trimming cost V 3 bases and J 2 bases; bases outside gene matches: 10. This CDR3 region has 16 residues. Germline CDR1 reads SGHVS; CDR2 reads FQNEAQ. The CDR3 here is CASSFSSGQSTYEQYF. CDR3 sequence (DNA): TGTGCCAGCAGCTTTTCTAGCGGCCAATCTACCTACGAGCAGTACTTC. The variable domain in full, completed from reference TRBV7-8 and TRBJ2-7, reads GAGVSQSPRYKVAKRGQDVALRCDPISGHVSLFWYQQALGQGPEFLTYFQNEAQLDKSGLPSDRFFAERPEGSVSTLKIQRTQQEDSAVYLCASSFSSGQSTYEQYFGPGTRLTVT.

V usage is TRBV15 and J usage is TRBJ2-5; D is perhaps TRBD2 (5 bases). V shed 0 bases and J shed 9 bases, with 8 bases lying between them. The CDR3 runs to 12 residues. Germline CDR1 reads LNHNV; CDR2 reads YYDKDF (reference sequence). This CDR3 reads CATSREAGAQYF. CDR3 DNA sequence: TGTGCCACCAGCAGAGAGGCCGGGGCCCAGTACTTC.

This clone appeared once. The J gene is TRBJ2-1, the V gene TRBV19, with D possibly matching TRBD1 (6 bases). V was shortened by 4 bases and J by 9 bases, with 16 bases between the two germline ends. This CDR3 is 14 amino acids long. Per the germline V gene, CDR1 is LNHDA and CDR2 is SQIVND (reference sequence). CDR3 amino acids: CASSREALRGEQFF. The DNA of the CDR3 is TGTGCCAGTAGTAGAGAGGCCCTCAGGGGTGAGCAGTTCTTC.

As for this clone: One junction end does not reproduce the germline sequence, and a read error may be involved. This chain connects TRBV2 to TRBJ2-1; D is perhaps TRBD1 (5 bases). CDR1 and CDR2 from the germline V gene are SNHLY and FYNNEI. This CDR3 comprises 11 residues. CDR3 in amino acids: CASREGDEQFF. The CDR3 DNA reads as TGTGCCAGCAGGGAAGGGGATGAGCAGTTCTTC.

The chain combines TRBV2 with TRBJ2-7; D may be TRBD2 (7 bases). With 8 bases removed from V and 7 bases from J, the gap between germline ends came to 24 bases. The germline V gene has CDR1 SNHLY and CDR2 FYNNEI. This CDR3 contains 15 residues. CDR3 in amino acids: CASHRDAGVIEEQYF. For the CDR3, the DNA is TGTGCCAGCCACAGGGATGCGGGAGTAATTGAAGAGCAGTACTTC. Together with reference TRBV2 and TRBJ2-7, the CDR3 gives the full variable domain: EPEVTQTPSHQVTQMGQEVILRCVPISNHLYFYWYRQILGQKVEFLVSFYNNEISEKSEIFDDQFSVERPDGSNFTLKIRSTKLEDSAMYFCASHRDAGVIEEQYFGPGTRLTVT.

In the case of this clone: Other DNA sequences in this specimen translate into the identical CDR3. The rearrangement uses TRBV5-6 and TRBJ2-7; TRBD1 is a possible D gene (6 bases). Germline V lookup: CDR1 SGHDT, CDR2 YYEEEE. Trimming removed 2 bases at V and 0 bases at J, with 9 bases between. The CDR3 spans 14 residues. CDR3 loop: CASSFDRISYEQYF. CDR3 DNA: TGTGCCAGCAGCTTTGACAGGATCTCCTACGAGCAGTACTTC.

The V and J genes are TRBV7-9 and TRBJ2-5; 8 positions agree with TRBD2. Germline CDR1 SEHNR, CDR2 FQNEAQ (reference sequence). Trimming cost V 8 bases and J 4 bases; bases outside gene matches: 15. The CDR3 loop spans 16 amino acids. The CDR3 DNA follows: TGTGCCAGCCTCATCGCGGTAGCGGGAAGCGGAGAGACCCAGTACTTC. Encoded protein: CASLIAVAGSGETQYF.

This clone was detected a few times. V gene TRBV19 combines with J gene TRBJ2-3; no reliable D call. V gave up 4 bases and J gave up 9 bases, with 14 bases separating them. Germline CDR1 and CDR2: LNHDA and SQIVND (reference sequence). CDR3 length: 13 amino acids. CDR3 DNA: TGTGCCAGTAGTACCCCGAATGGCGTCACGCAGTATTTT. Translating gives CASSTPNGVTQYF.

This sequence joins TRBV18 and TRBJ1-1; no definite D call. Germline values: CDR1 KGHSH, CDR2 LQKENI. V lost 2 bases and J 2 bases, leaving 9 bases between the germline ends. The CDR3 contains 14 residues. In DNA, the CDR3 is TGTGCCAGCTCACCATCCCTTGGAAACACTGAAGCTTTCTTT. Its protein is CASSPSLGNTEAFF.

The rearrangement joins TRBV7-3 to TRBJ2-5; D uncertain. The germline V and J ends were trimmed by 0 bases and 7 bases, with 9 bases remaining between them. From germline, CDR1 is SGHTA and CDR2 FQGTGA. This CDR3 comprises 13 residues. CDR3 in DNA: TGTGCCAGCAGCTTAACACCTAGTCTGACCCAGTACTTC. Translating it yields CASSLTPSLTQYF.